These 5 T cell receptor beta chains were sequenced from one sample in a study of vaccination and CD4 T cells after COVID-19. The treatment denotes: approximately 10-day PBMC culture with coronavirus spike peptide pools or control peptides (ViraFEST assay). Sequence data for DNA of cultured CD4+ T cells were generated by the Oncomine TCR Beta short-read assay. Via MiXCR, TCRdb re-called the PCR reads, giving one row per CDR3 protein. The table lists 15,000 or so distinct CDR3 sequences, 30% of them singletons. For these TCRs, the target antigens are not known. Sequencing input: cultured CD4+ T cells from blood. These receptor sequences come from a human donor with COVID-19.

The chain uses TRBV2 and TRBJ1-3; tentatively, D is TRBD1 (5 bases). Germline CDR1 is SNHLY and CDR2 is FYNNEI. The CDR3 consists of 14 residues. Trimming left V 8 bases short and J 1 base short, with 12 bases between. The DNA of the CDR3 is TGTGCCAGCTCGTGGGGGGAATCTGGAAACACCATATATTTT. This gives the protein CASSWGESGNTIYF.

This chain uses TRBV6-2 or TRBV6-3 with TRBJ2-2, with 8 bases fitting TRBD2. This CDR3 spans 17 amino acids. The junction had 7 bases not matched to a gene; V was cut back by 0 bases and J by 4 bases. Germline loops: CDR1 MNHEY, CDR2 SVGEGT. The CDR3 DNA follows: TGTGCCAGCAGTTACTCTTCGGGGGGGCAGTTCACCGGGGAGCTGTTTTTT. As protein: CASSYSSGGQFTGELFF.

This clonotype was counted a few times. The gene calls are TRBV6-1 and TRBJ2-1, with D maybe TRBD2 (6 bases). V was clipped by 5 bases and J by 1 base, with 9 bases between them. This CDR3 is 14 amino acids long. Germline CDR1 reads MNHNS; CDR2 reads SASEGT. The CDR3 sequence: CASSPGTSYNEQFF. The CDR3 bases are TGTGCCAGCAGTCCCGGGACTTCCTACAATGAGCAGTTCTTC.

Only a few counts were recorded for this clonotype. The CDR3 DNA follows: TGTGCCAGCAGCCACACCAAAACGCGCTACACCTTC. Translated, it gives CASSHTKTRYTF. This chain joins TRBV14 and TRBJ1-2, with D hard to call. The CDR3 covers 12 residues. The ends were cut back, 3 bases at V and 9 bases at J, with 11 bases in the middle. The germline CDR1 and CDR2 sequences are SGHDN and FVKESK.

The rearrangement links TRBV11-2 to TRBJ1-1, with unresolved D. CDR1 and CDR2 (germline): SGHAT, FQNNGV. Trimming removed 5 bases at V and 1 base at J, with 11 bases between. The length of the CDR3 is 14 residues. The CDR3, as DNA: TGTGCCAGCAGCCAAAGGGTTGCGAACACTGAAGCTTTCTTT. This codes for CASSQRVANTEAFF. Supplemented by reference TRBV11-2 and TRBJ1-1, the full variable domain reads EAGVAQSPRYKIIEKRQSVAFWCNPISGHATLYWYQQILGQGPKLLIQFQNNGVVDDSQLPKDRFSAERLKGVDSTLKIQPAKLEDSAVYLCASSQRVANTEAFFGQGTRLTVV.